This T cell receptor beta chain was sequenced in a study of CD8 T cells in Susac syndrome. Details on this clonotype: Its specificity is not known.

Trimming pared 5 bases from V and 4 bases from J, leaving 9 bases between. Germline CDR1 DFQATT, CDR2 SNEGSKA (reference sequence). This CDR3 is built from 12 residues. Whole-study findings and limits: The study recognized that its TCR sequencing and HLA analysis covered a relatively small number of individuals.

TEMRA cells were FACS-enriched, and CD8+ and CD4+ T cells were isolated negatively. Random hexamers were used to reverse transcribe roughly 0.45 to 1 ug of RNA. An immunoSEQ multiplex PCR amplified TCR beta CDR3 over 54 Vbeta and 13 Jbeta. Using its own MiXCR run on the immunoSEQ multiplex PCR reads, TCRdb lists one record per CDR3 protein. The sample holds more than 150,000 distinct CDR3 sequences, around 95% seen once. The receptor comes from a human donor with multiple sclerosis. The chain recombines TRBV20-1 with TRBJ1-5, with a weak D call TRBD1 (5 bases). The sample comprised CD8+ T cells from PBMCs. The CDR3 DNA follows: TGCAGTGCTCGGGACCAAAATCAGCCCCAGCATTTT. Its translation: CSARDQNQPQHF.